The rows below give T cell receptor beta chains drawn from one sample of a study of radiotherapy plus CTLA-4 blockade in lung cancer. The protocol was immunoSEQ multiplex PCR, while the TCRdb copy is restricted to in-frame clones and leaves out a portion. This table holds about 60,000 clones, around 77% found once. The sequencing here drew on peripheral blood, taken from a patient treated with radiotherapy plus ipilimumab. The receptor set was obtained from a human donor with non-small cell lung cancer who had a complete response to radiotherapy plus ipilimumab. CDR3s include the opening cysteine and the closing phenylalanine or tryptophan. Fields, in order: D gene, clone size, J gene, V gene, CDR3 DNA, CDR3 protein. A D gene is named only where the DNA matches it firmly. Expanded clones are given a class, and other clones once, few, many or no size at all.

d_call: -; clone_size: -; j_call: TRBJ1-2; v_call: TRBV6-5; cdr3_nt: TGTGCCAGCATTCGAGCAAAAGACACCTATGGCTACACCTTC; cdr3_aa: CASIRAKDTYGYTF
d_call: -; clone_size: -; j_call: TRBJ1-5; v_call: TRBV19; cdr3_nt: TGTGCCAGTAGTTCGGGCAATCAGCCCCAGCATTTT; cdr3_aa: CASSSGNQPQHF
d_call: TRBD2; clone_size: few; j_call: TRBJ2-3; v_call: TRBV5-1; cdr3_nt: TGCGCCAGCAGCCAGGGACTAGCTATGAGCACAGATACGCAGTATTTT; cdr3_aa: CASSQGLAMSTDTQYF
d_call: TRBD1; clone_size: -; j_call: TRBJ2-7; v_call: TRBV6-6; cdr3_nt: TGTGCCAGCAGTTCGCATACAGGGGGAAGCTCCTACGAGCAGTACTTC; cdr3_aa: CASSSHTGGSSYEQYF
d_call: -; clone_size: medium-sized; j_call: TRBJ1-1; v_call: TRBV7-3; cdr3_nt: TGTGCCAGCAGCTTGGAGGGAGGCAGTGTGGGCACTGAAGCTTTCTTT; cdr3_aa: CASSLEGGSVGTEAFF
d_call: TRBD1; clone_size: -; j_call: TRBJ1-6; v_call: TRBV5-8; cdr3_nt: TGTGCCAGCAGCTTGCTGTCAGGGGGGCAGTCACCCCTCCACTTT; cdr3_aa: CASSLLSGGQSPLHF
d_call: -; clone_size: once; j_call: TRBJ1-1; v_call: TRBV10-2; cdr3_nt: TGCGCCAGCAGTGAGAAACAGTTATGGTTGAACACTGAAGCTTTCTTT; cdr3_aa: CASSEKQLWLNTEAFF
d_call: TRBD1; clone_size: -; j_call: TRBJ2-3; v_call: TRBV7-2; cdr3_nt: TGTGCCAGCAGCTCCGGACAGGGAGGTTTGGATACGCAGTATTTT; cdr3_aa: CASSSGQGGLDTQYF
d_call: -; clone_size: few; j_call: TRBJ1-2; v_call: TRBV5-6; cdr3_nt: TGTGCCAGCAGCTTTGTCAGGGATGGGTATGGCTACACCTTC; cdr3_aa: CASSFVRDGYGYTF
d_call: TRBD2; clone_size: -; j_call: TRBJ2-3; v_call: TRBV5-1; cdr3_nt: TGCGCCAGCAGCCCCCAACTAGCGGGGGGCCTCGGAAGCACAGATACGCAGTATTTT; cdr3_aa: CASSPQLAGGLGSTDTQYF
d_call: -; clone_size: -; j_call: TRBJ2-3; v_call: TRBV11-2; cdr3_nt: TGTGCCAGCAGCTTAGGGGGGAGGGATACGCAGTATTTT; cdr3_aa: CASSLGGRDTQYF
d_call: TRBD1; clone_size: -; j_call: TRBJ2-2; v_call: TRBV18; cdr3_nt: TGTGCCAGCTCTCCGGGGGACGAAGACCGGACAGGGGTCCCCGGGGAGCTGTTTTTT; cdr3_aa: CASSPGDEDRTGVPGELFF
d_call: TRBD2; clone_size: -; j_call: TRBJ2-5; v_call: TRBV7-2; cdr3_nt: TGTGCCAGCAGCTTAGGTGGCGGGGGGGCGGCAGAGACCCAGTACTTC; cdr3_aa: CASSLGGGGAAETQYF
d_call: TRBD1; clone_size: -; j_call: TRBJ1-6; v_call: TRBV6-1; cdr3_nt: TGTGCCAGCAGTGCCCTTGGGACAGGGGGCGCAGGGAATTCACCCCTCCACTTT; cdr3_aa: CASSALGTGGAGNSPLHF
d_call: TRBD2; clone_size: -; j_call: TRBJ2-7; v_call: TRBV6-5; cdr3_nt: TGTGCCAGCAGTGAAGCGGGGGTAGGAGAGCAGTACTTC; cdr3_aa: CASSEAGVGEQYF
d_call: TRBD2; clone_size: -; j_call: TRBJ2-3; v_call: TRBV7-2; cdr3_nt: TGTGCCAGCAGCCTTCTAGCGGGGGCCTCTCCAGATACGCAGTATTTT; cdr3_aa: CASSLLAGASPDTQYF
d_call: TRBD2; clone_size: -; j_call: TRBJ2-6; v_call: TRBV29-1; cdr3_nt: TGCAGCGTTGCTGGGACTAGCTTTAGCTCTGGGGCCAACGTCCTGACTTTC; cdr3_aa: CSVAGTSFSSGANVLTF
d_call: TRBD1; clone_size: -; j_call: TRBJ2-7; v_call: TRBV6-6; cdr3_nt: TGTGCCAGCAGTTACGGGGACAGGGACTACGAGCAGTACTTC; cdr3_aa: CASSYGDRDYEQYF
d_call: TRBD1; clone_size: -; j_call: TRBJ1-1; v_call: TRBV6-5; cdr3_nt: TGTGCCAGCAGCCGGGACAGGGGCACTGAAGCTTTCTTT; cdr3_aa: CASSRDRGTEAFF
d_call: -; clone_size: -; j_call: TRBJ2-3; v_call: TRBV27; cdr3_nt: TGTGCCAGCAGTTTATCCCTCGGCGGGGCCCCCACAGATACGCAGTATTTT; cdr3_aa: CASSLSLGGAPTDTQYF
d_call: TRBD1; clone_size: -; j_call: TRBJ1-2; v_call: TRBV27; cdr3_nt: TGTGCCAGCAGTCCCCTTTCACAGGGGGCGAATGGCTACACCTTC; cdr3_aa: CASSPLSQGANGYTF
d_call: -; clone_size: few; j_call: TRBJ1-2; v_call: TRBV6-5; cdr3_nt: TGTGCCAGCAGTTACGCCCGGACAGATAGATATGGCTACACCTTC; cdr3_aa: CASSYARTDRYGYTF
d_call: TRBD1; clone_size: -; j_call: TRBJ2-2; v_call: TRBV7-9; cdr3_nt: TGTGCCAGCAGCTCCCGACAGGGGTCCAACACCGGGGAGCTGTTTTTT; cdr3_aa: CASSSRQGSNTGELFF
d_call: TRBD1; clone_size: -; j_call: TRBJ1-3; v_call: TRBV19; cdr3_nt: TGTGCCAGTAGTACACCTGCGACAGGGGGAAGAAACACCATATATTTT; cdr3_aa: CASSTPATGGRNTIYF
d_call: TRBD2; clone_size: -; j_call: TRBJ2-1; v_call: TRBV7-9; cdr3_nt: TGTGCCAGCAGCACCCGGACTAGCGGGGGGTACAATGAGCAGTTCTTC; cdr3_aa: CASSTRTSGGYNEQFF
d_call: -; clone_size: few; j_call: TRBJ1-1; v_call: TRBV6-5; cdr3_nt: TGTGCCAGCAGTTACGCACAGGCGACGAACACTGAAGCTTTCTTT; cdr3_aa: CASSYAQATNTEAFF
d_call: TRBD1; clone_size: -; j_call: TRBJ1-4; v_call: TRBV10-2; cdr3_nt: TGCGCCAGCAGAATCTCGGGACAGGGAGCTAATGAAAAACTGTTTTTT; cdr3_aa: CASRISGQGANEKLFF
d_call: -; clone_size: -; j_call: TRBJ2-7; v_call: TRBV19; cdr3_nt: TGTGCCAGTAGTACTCGCCACGGCTACGAGCAGTACTTC; cdr3_aa: CASSTRHGYEQYF
d_call: -; clone_size: -; j_call: TRBJ1-4; v_call: TRBV4-1; cdr3_nt: TGCGCCAGCAGCCAAGAGGGGTCCCAACGCGGACTACTGTTTTTT; cdr3_aa: CASSQEGSQRGLLFF
d_call: TRBD2; clone_size: once; j_call: TRBJ2-2; v_call: TRBV18; cdr3_nt: TGTGCCAGCTCACCCCGGACGGAACTTCTAGCGGGGGGCCTCACCGGGGAGCTGTTTTTT; cdr3_aa: CASSPRTELLAGGLTGELFF
d_call: -; clone_size: -; j_call: TRBJ1-1; v_call: TRBV6-6; cdr3_nt: TGTGCCAGCAGTTACTCGGAGGTCGCTGAAGCTTTCTTT; cdr3_aa: CASSYSEVAEAFF
d_call: -; clone_size: -; j_call: TRBJ2-3; v_call: TRBV11-2; cdr3_nt: TGTGCCAGCAGCCCATTCGAGGGAGGTAGCACAGATACGCAGTATTTT; cdr3_aa: CASSPFEGGSTDTQYF
d_call: TRBD2; clone_size: -; j_call: TRBJ2-5; v_call: TRBV11-2; cdr3_nt: TGTGCCAGCAGCGCTCCTAGCGGGGGGGCCTTTCTACCGACCCAGTACTTC; cdr3_aa: CASSAPSGGAFLPTQYF
d_call: -; clone_size: few; j_call: TRBJ1-1; v_call: TRBV7-9; cdr3_nt: TGTGCCAGCAGCTTGGTCGGCAGGGCTGGCGAGGCTTTCTTT; cdr3_aa: CASSLVGRAGEAFF
d_call: TRBD1; clone_size: -; j_call: TRBJ1-1; v_call: TRBV30; cdr3_nt: TGTGCCTGGAGTGACCTGGGGGCAGGGGGCACTGAAGCTTTCTTT; cdr3_aa: CAWSDLGAGGTEAFF
d_call: -; clone_size: -; j_call: TRBJ2-7; v_call: TRBV18; cdr3_nt: TGTGCCAGCTCACCTAGGAGTCCCTACGAGCAGTACTTC; cdr3_aa: CASSPRSPYEQYF
d_call: -; clone_size: few; j_call: TRBJ1-1; v_call: TRBV15; cdr3_nt: TGTGCCACCAGCAGAACATCAGGGCTCACTGAAGCTTTCTTT; cdr3_aa: CATSRTSGLTEAFF
d_call: TRBD1; clone_size: -; j_call: TRBJ1-5; v_call: TRBV19; cdr3_nt: TGTGCCAGTAGTTCGGACAGGGGGGAGCCCCAGCATTTT; cdr3_aa: CASSSDRGEPQHF
d_call: TRBD2; clone_size: -; j_call: TRBJ2-1; v_call: TRBV29-1; cdr3_nt: TGCAGCGCCATCGGACTAGCGGGAGTAAGTGAGCAGTTCTTC; cdr3_aa: CSAIGLAGVSEQFF
d_call: TRBD1; clone_size: -; j_call: TRBJ1-5; v_call: TRBV28; cdr3_nt: TGTGCCAGCAGTAGACAGGGTTTTAGCAATCAGCCCCAGCATTTT; cdr3_aa: CASSRQGFSNQPQHF
d_call: -; clone_size: -; j_call: TRBJ1-2; v_call: TRBV19; cdr3_nt: TGTGCCAGTAGTATACGGGGGGCTCAATTTCGCTACACCTTC; cdr3_aa: CASSIRGAQFRYTF
d_call: -; clone_size: -; j_call: TRBJ1-5; v_call: TRBV7-9; cdr3_nt: TGTGCCAGCAGCTCCTCGAATTACAGGGTATCCAATCAGCCCCAGCATTTT; cdr3_aa: CASSSSNYRVSNQPQHF
d_call: TRBD2; clone_size: -; j_call: TRBJ2-7; v_call: TRBV6-6; cdr3_nt: TGTGCCAGCAGTCGCGGGGGGGGAACCGAGCAGTACTTC; cdr3_aa: CASSRGGGTEQYF
d_call: -; clone_size: -; j_call: TRBJ1-5; v_call: TRBV4-3; cdr3_nt: TGCGCCAGCAGCCAACTCGAGGGACAGCCCCAGCATTTT; cdr3_aa: CASSQLEGQPQHF
d_call: TRBD2; clone_size: -; j_call: TRBJ2-1; v_call: TRBV5-1; cdr3_nt: TGCGCCAGCAGCTTCCCGGGACTAGCGGGAATTAACAATGAGCAGTTCTTC; cdr3_aa: CASSFPGLAGINNEQFF
d_call: TRBD1; clone_size: -; j_call: TRBJ2-1; v_call: TRBV7-8; cdr3_nt: TGTGCCAGCGCAGTACAGGGGTACAATGAGCAGTTCTTC; cdr3_aa: CASAVQGYNEQFF
d_call: TRBD1; clone_size: -; j_call: TRBJ1-2; v_call: TRBV18; cdr3_nt: TGTGCCAGCTCACCCCCGCACAGGGGAGGTGGCTACACCTTC; cdr3_aa: CASSPPHRGGGYTF
d_call: -; clone_size: -; j_call: TRBJ1-1; v_call: TRBV2; cdr3_nt: TGTGCCAGCAGTGATTCGCGTATGAACACTGAAGCTTTCTTT; cdr3_aa: CASSDSRMNTEAFF